The present entry profiles one T cell receptor (beta chain) with its context. The V gene lost 4 bases and the J gene lost 7 bases, with 14 bases spanning the gap. CDR1 is SGHRS and CDR2 is YFSETQ in the germline V gene. CDR3 size: 14 residues. This table comes from immunoSEQ multiplex PCR, and its TCRdb copy is limited to in-frame clones, with some not included. The data hold 2 million to 2.5 million clones, with approximately 94% observed a single time. This record comes from a study of shared clonotypes between healthy human individuals. This TCR was sampled from a man aged 18 to 30 in good health. Sequencing was performed on naive CD4+ T cells sorted from blood. The subset is: CD45RA+ positively selected. This sequence joins TRBV5-1 and TRBJ2-2; TRBD2 might be the D (6 bases). This CDR3 is CASSLRDSLGELFF. DNA for the CDR3: TGCGCCAGCAGCCTCCGGGACTCTCTCGGGGAGCTGTTTTTT.